The next 32 T cell receptor beta chains were all read from a single sample in a study of T-cell reconstitution after alpha-beta-depleted transplantation in children. Unique molecular identifiers were used in preparing the TCRbeta library. Via MiXCR, TCRdb re-called the PCR reads, giving one row per CDR3 protein. This sample has some 500,000 distinct CDR3 sequences, with 18% found just once. The sequencing used PBMCs from the stem cell graft donor, collected from the stem cell graft. These TCRs come from a human donor who donated a stem cell graft to a child with acute lymphoblastic leukemia.

This clonotype was detected a few times. The CDR3 protein is CSAPRFGVGRYTDTQYF. The CDR3, as DNA: TGCAGTGCTCCCCGGTTCGGGGTAGGCAGATACACAGATACGCAGTATTTT. The rearrangement links TRBV20-1 to TRBJ2-3, with D possibly being TRBD2 (5 bases). The V end lost 5 bases, the J end lost 2 bases, and 23 bases lay between the germline ends. The CDR3 has 17 amino acids. Germline-derived CDR1 and CDR2 are DFQATT and SNEGSKA (reference sequence).

The gene calls are TRBV2 and TRBJ2-7, with D possibly matching TRBD1 (6 bases). Germline values: CDR1 SNHLY, CDR2 FYNNEI. Trimming removed 9 bases from V and 4 bases from J, with 16 bases in between. CDR3 size: 13 residues. CDR3 sequence: CARGPGHQYEQYF. The CDR3 region has the DNA TGTGCCAGGGGGCCGGGACATCAATACGAGCAGTACTTC.

This clonotype turned up a few times. The chain recombines TRBV5-1 with TRBJ1-2, with TRBD1 identical over 11 bases. The CDR3 length is 15 residues. The V gene's germline CDR1 is SGHRS and CDR2 YFSETQ. V was clipped by 2 bases and J by 8 bases; unmatched bases: 8. The CDR3 loop reads CASSLGQGATRGYTF. For the CDR3, the DNA is TGCGCCAGCAGCTTAGGACAGGGGGCCACGCGAGGCTACACCTTC. Complete variable domain (other parts from reference TRBV5-1 and TRBJ1-2): KAGVTQTPRYLIKTRGQQVTLSCSPISGHRSVSWYQQTPGQGLQFLFEYFSETQRNKGNFPGRFSGRQFSNSRSEMNVSTLELGDSALYLCASSLGQGATRGYTFGSGTRLTVV.

The DNA of the CDR3 is TGCGCCAGCAGGGCTAGCGGGATTTATGAGCAGTTCTTC. It is translated as CASRASGIYEQFF. J is TRBJ2-1 and V is TRBV5-1; 9 positions agree with TRBD2. Looked up from germline, CDR1 is SGHRS and CDR2 is YFSETQ. The J segment lost 8 bases and the V segment lost 5 bases, leaving 5 bases of the junction unmatched. This CDR3 has 13 residues.

The genes are TRBV19 and TRBJ2-6; weak D call: TRBD1 (6 bases). The germline V gene encodes CDR1 LNHDA and CDR2 SQIVND (reference sequence). V lost 10 bases to trimming and J lost 0 bases, with 13 bases between them. This CDR3 region has 15 residues. Written as DNA, the CDR3 is TGTGCCACCGCACAGGGTTTCTCTGGGGCCAACGTCCTGACTTTC. This gives the protein CATAQGFSGANVLTF.

V gene TRBV5-1 combines with J gene TRBJ2-7; the match to TRBD1 covers 11 bases. Germline values: CDR1 SGHRS, CDR2 YFSETQ. The V gene end was trimmed by 4 bases and the J gene end by 6 bases; junction bases not matched to a gene: 15. The CDR3 runs 17 residues. The CDR3 sequence: CASSPFAPGQGGGEQYF. In DNA, the CDR3 is TGCGCCAGCAGCCCCTTTGCTCCGGGACAGGGGGGCGGCGAGCAGTACTTC.

V usage is TRBV20-1 and J usage is TRBJ2-7; perhaps D is TRBD1 or TRBD2 (5 bases each). The CDR3 runs to 14 residues. Germline CDR1 DFQATT, CDR2 SNEGSKA (reference sequence). Trimming stripped 2 bases from V and 4 bases from J, with 15 bases between. The CDR3 region is CSARLGDRPYEQYF. CDR3 nucleotide sequence: TGCAGTGCTAGATTGGGGGACCGTCCTTACGAGCAGTACTTC.

This chain connects TRBV6-4 to TRBJ1-6, with 11 nucleotides matching TRBD1. J gave up 7 bases and V 5 bases, and 4 bases lay outside the gene matches. Germline CDR1 and CDR2: MRHNA and SNTAGT. The length of the CDR3 is 15 residues. The CDR3 sequence is CASSSGTGGNSPLHF. DNA of the CDR3: TGTGCCAGCAGTTCCGGGACAGGGGGGAATTCACCCCTCCACTTT.

This clonotype was seen a handful of times. V gene TRBV7-9 combines with J gene TRBJ1-1; maybe TRBD1 (5 bases). V was pared by 3 bases and J by 0 bases, with 14 bases between. Per the germline V gene, CDR1 is SEHNR and CDR2 is FQNEAQ (reference sequence). The CDR3 spans 16 residues. For the CDR3, the DNA is TGTGCCAGCAGCTTCGGGCCCCGACAGCTGAACACTGAAGCTTTCTTT. The encoded protein is CASSFGPRQLNTEAFF. Full variable domain (remainder filled in from reference TRBV7-9 and TRBJ1-1): DTGVSQNPRHKITKRGQNVTFRCDPISEHNRLYWYRQTLGQGPEFLTYFQNEAQLEKSRLLSDRFSAERPKGSFSTLEIQRTEQGDSAMYLCASSFGPRQLNTEAFFGQGTRLTVV.

This chain's CDR3 is CASSQDGIGRNTF. For the CDR3, the DNA is TGTGCCAGCAGCCAAGATGGGATCGGGAGGAACACCTTC. This chain uses TRBV3-1 with TRBJ1-2; D gene ambiguous. The length of the CDR3 is 13 residues. Germline CDR1 LGHDT, CDR2 YNNKEL (reference sequence). Trimming took 0 bases from V and 12 from J, leaving 14 bases between them.

This clonotype occurred once. The V call is TRBV5-1, the J call TRBJ2-1; D ambiguous. CDR3 length: 15 amino acids. The germline gives CDR1 SGHRS, CDR2 YFSETQ. V was pared by 4 bases and J by 7 bases, with 18 bases between. The CDR3 nucleotides are TGCGCCAGCAGCAAACTAACGGAAGCCCCGAATGAGCAGTTCTTC. The encoded protein is CASSKLTEAPNEQFF.

The chain is built from TRBV24-1 and TRBJ2-3, with D maybe TRBD1 (5 bases). Trimming removed 6 bases from V and 4 bases from J, with 10 bases in between. The CDR3 runs 13 residues. Germline assignment: CDR1 KGHDR and CDR2 SFDVKD. The CDR3 spells CATSSQGADTQYF. CDR3 DNA sequence: TGTGCCACCAGTTCACAAGGGGCAGATACGCAGTATTTT.

The CDR3 reads CASSPIQGSSSYEQYF. The CDR3 DNA reads as TGTGCCAGCAGCCCAATACAGGGGTCTTCCTCCTACGAGCAGTACTTC. This chain uses TRBV7-8 with TRBJ2-7; 7 bases are a match to TRBD1. The CDR3 totals 16 residues. V lost 5 bases and J lost 0; bases outside the gene matches: 10. Germline CDR1 reads SGHVS; CDR2 reads FQNEAQ.

The chain joins TRBV19 to TRBJ2-3, with D unresolved. This CDR3 region has 18 residues. Trimming cost V 3 bases and J 3 bases, with 22 bases left between them. Germline V gene data show CDR1 as LNHDA and CDR2 as SQIVND (reference sequence). The DNA of the CDR3 is TGTGCCAGTAGTATCTCTTTTGGGCTCGCGGCTGTTACAGATACGCAGTATTTT. This sequence encodes CASSISFGLAAVTDTQYF.

V gene TRBV5-1 combines with J gene TRBJ2-1, with 10 nucleotides matching TRBD2. CDR1 and CDR2 from the germline V gene are SGHRS and YFSETQ. CDR3 length: 15 residues. V was pared by 2 bases and J by 8 bases, with 7 bases of the junction left unmatched. The CDR3 DNA sequence: TGCGCCAGCAGCTTAAGGTCTAGCGGGAGCGATGAGCAGTTCTTC. This translates into CASSLRSSGSDEQFF. Using reference TRBV5-1 and TRBJ2-1 for the parts outside the CDR3, the full variable domain is KAGVTQTPRYLIKTRGQQVTLSCSPISGHRSVSWYQQTPGQGLQFLFEYFSETQRNKGNFPGRFSGRQFSNSRSEMNVSTLELGDSALYLCASSLRSSGSDEQFFGPGTRLTVL.

The rearrangement links TRBV10-3 to TRBJ2-5, with D tentatively TRBD1 (5 bases). This CDR3 region has 14 residues. V lost 5 bases, J lost 5 bases, and 15 bases lay in between. CDR1 ENHRY and CDR2 SYGVKD come from the germline V gene. As DNA, the CDR3 is TGTGCCATCAGTTCGACAGATATAGGGGAGACCCAGTACTTC. Translation gives CAISSTDIGETQYF.

Only a few counts were recorded for this clonotype. The chain carries TRBV14 and TRBJ2-7; D perhaps matches TRBD2 (6 bases). The CDR3 loop spans 13 amino acids. The V gene's germline CDR1 is SGHDN and CDR2 FVKESK. V shed 1 base and J shed 11 bases, with 15 bases lying between them. CDR3 region: CASSQAPDYVEYF. CDR3 nucleotides: TGTGCCAGCAGCCAAGCCCCGGACTATGTTGAGTACTTC.

This clonotype was seen a handful of times. This chain joins TRBV2 and TRBJ1-2; a weak D match, TRBD1 (6 bases). Germline CDR1 and CDR2: SNHLY and FYNNEI. V was trimmed by 7 bases and J by 4 bases, leaving 10 bases between them. The CDR3 totals 12 residues. CDR3 bases: TGTGCCAGCACAGACAGGTCCTATGGCTACACCTTC. This codes for CASTDRSYGYTF.

This clonotype has just a few counts. The rearrangement uses TRBV5-4 and TRBJ2-7; 8 nucleotides match TRBD2. Per germline, CDR1 SGHNT and CDR2 YYREEE (reference sequence). This CDR3 contains 17 residues. V dropped 4 bases and J dropped 4; count of bases not matched to a gene: 16. CDR3 DNA sequence: TGTGCCAGCAGCGCGAATTTCGCCAGCGGGAGAGGGTACGAGCAGTACTTC. Translating it yields CASSANFASGRGYEQYF. Full variable domain (remainder filled in from reference TRBV5-4 and TRBJ2-7): ETGVTQSPTHLIKTRGQQVTLRCSSQSGHNTVSWYQQALGQGPQFIFQYYREEENGRGNFPPRFSGLQFPNYSSELNVNALELDDSALYLCASSANFASGRGYEQYFGPGTRLTVT.

V usage is TRBV29-1 and J usage is TRBJ1-4; D is unclear. The CDR3 runs 13 residues. Germline CDR1 SQVTM, CDR2 ANQGSEA. V lost 4 bases and J lost 4, with 10 bases in between. CDR3 in DNA: TGCAGCGTTGCCCAGTCCGGTAATGAAAAACTGTTTTTT. Translation: CSVAQSGNEKLFF.

Only a few counts were recorded for this clonotype. The DNA for the CDR3 is TGCAGTGCTGGGGCAGGGACTACCTTTCGGGATACGCAGTATTTT. It yields the protein CSAGAGTTFRDTQYF. This chain connects TRBV20-1 to TRBJ2-3; 7 bases fit TRBD2. Trimming removed 5 bases from V and 6 bases from J; junction bases left unmatched: 14. Germline CDR1 reads DFQATT; CDR2 reads SNEGSKA (reference sequence). The CDR3 is 15 amino acids.

This clonotype was observed a few times. The chain carries TRBV9 and TRBJ1-2; D unclear. The CDR3 sequence is 15 residues long. Germline V gene lookup returns CDR1 SGDLS and CDR2 YYNGEE. V lost 1 base to trimming and J lost 4 bases, with 14 bases between them. CDR3 in DNA: TGTGCCAGCAGCGTATCCCTGGGGAAGGGCTATGGCTACACCTTC. It yields the protein CASSVSLGKGYGYTF. Together with reference TRBV9 and TRBJ1-2, the CDR3 gives the full variable domain: DSGVTQTPKHLITATGQRVTLRCSPRSGDLSVYWYQQSLDQGLQFLIQYYNGEERAKGNILERFSAQQFPDLHSELNLSSLELGDSALYFCASSVSLGKGYGYTFGSGTRLTVV.

The rearrangement links TRBV28 to TRBJ2-3; TRBD2 is a possible D gene (5 bases). The V gene's germline CDR1 is MDHEN and CDR2 SYDVKM. The CDR3 extends over 12 amino acids. Trimming removed 8 bases at V and 3 bases at J, with 9 bases between. CDR3 coding DNA: TGTGCCAGCTTCCAGCGGACAGATACGCAGTATTTT. Translating gives CASFQRTDTQYF.

This clonotype occurred a few times. The chain has TRBV27 and TRBJ2-7, with D possibly matching TRBD1 (5 bases). CDR1 MNHEY and CDR2 SMNVEV come from the germline V gene (reference sequence). The CDR3 has 13 residues. V lost 4 bases, J lost 5 bases, and 12 bases lay in between. The CDR3, as DNA: TGTGCCAGCAGTTACCAGGGAACCCACGAGCAGTACTTC. Its protein is CASSYQGTHEQYF.

There are a few counts of this clonotype. The CDR3 loop is CASSWDRANSPLHF. The CDR3 bases are TGCGCCAGCAGCTGGGACAGGGCGAATTCACCCCTCCACTTT. This chain joins TRBV5-1 and TRBJ1-6; TRBD1 matches at 9 bases. CDR3 length: 14 amino acids. The V gene end was trimmed by 3 bases and the J gene end by 7 bases; junction bases not matched to a gene: 2. Germline V gene lookup returns CDR1 SGHRS and CDR2 YFSETQ.

The V and J genes are TRBV27 and TRBJ2-1; TRBD2 matches 11 bases. There are 18 residues in the CDR3. Looked up from germline, CDR1 is MNHEY and CDR2 is SMNVEV (reference sequence). The V segment lost 2 bases and the J segment 3 bases; nucleotides outside the gene matches: 9. The CDR3 DNA is TGTGCCAGCAGTTTAGCGGCTCTAGCGGGAGGCGGCTACAATGAGCAGTTCTTC. Translated, it gives CASSLAALAGGGYNEQFF.

The table lists this clonotype with many counts. The chain employs TRBV5-1 and TRBJ1-1; no firm D call. CDR3 length: 14 residues. V lost 1 base and J 1 base, leaving 8 bases between the germline ends. Per germline, CDR1 SGHRS and CDR2 YFSETQ. CDR3 loop: CASSLIDGNTEAFF. The CDR3 DNA reads TGCGCCAGCAGCTTGATTGACGGGAACACTGAAGCTTTCTTT.

This clonotype has just a few counts. The chain has TRBV7-9 and TRBJ2-3, with D perhaps matching TRBD1 or TRBD2 (5 bases each). The ends were cut back, 1 base at V and 6 bases at J, with 11 bases in the middle. The CDR3 is 14 amino acids. Germline values: CDR1 SEHNR, CDR2 FQNEAQ (reference sequence). CDR3 sequence: CASSLGDPRDTQYF. In DNA, the CDR3 is TGTGCCAGCAGCTTAGGGGACCCGAGGGATACGCAGTATTTT. Filled out from reference TRBV7-9 and TRBJ2-3, the complete variable domain reads DTGVSQNPRHKITKRGQNVTFRCDPISEHNRLYWYRQTLGQGPEFLTYFQNEAQLEKSRLLSDRFSAERPKGSFSTLEIQRTEQGDSAMYLCASSLGDPRDTQYFGPGTRLTVL.

This clonotype was counted a few times. The chain recombines TRBV7-9 with TRBJ1-6; D call uncertain. V lost 5 bases, J lost 7 bases, and 15 bases lay in between. The CDR3 spans 15 residues. Germline CDR1 is SEHNR and CDR2 is FQNEAQ (reference sequence). The CDR3 DNA sequence: TGTGCCAGCAGCCCCGATCTAGGGAGAAATTCACCCCTCCACTTT. Encoded protein: CASSPDLGRNSPLHF.

This chain uses TRBV28 with TRBJ2-1, with TRBD2 matching 9 bases. The J segment lost 8 bases and the V segment lost 5 bases, leaving 10 bases of the junction unmatched. CDR1 is MDHEN and CDR2 is SYDVKM in the germline V gene. The CDR3 has 15 residues. CDR3 loop: CASSGVAGVRYEQFF. The CDR3 DNA reads TGTGCCAGCAGTGGAGTAGCGGGAGTACGGTATGAGCAGTTCTTC. Full variable domain (remainder filled in from reference TRBV28 and TRBJ2-1): DVKVTQSSRYLVKRTGEKVFLECVQDMDHENMFWYRQDPGLGLRLIYFSYDVKMKEKGDIPEGYSVSREKKERFSLILESASTNQTSMYLCASSGVAGVRYEQFFGPGTRLTVL.

This clonotype occurred a few times. The chain recombines TRBV7-2 with TRBJ2-5; the match to TRBD2 covers 8 bases. J was trimmed by 2 bases and V by 4 bases; bases with no gene match: 9. This CDR3 contains 16 residues. Germline CDR1 reads SGHTA; CDR2 reads FQGNSA. The DNA for the CDR3 is TGTGCCAGCAGCTGGTTTAAAGCGGGAGTTCAAGAGACCCAGTACTTC. It is translated as CASSWFKAGVQETQYF.

V usage is TRBV20-1 and J usage is TRBJ2-3; 7 nucleotides match TRBD2. Trimming took 2 bases from V and 2 from J; bases not matched to a gene: 7. The CDR3 sequence is 15 residues long. CDR1 and CDR2 from the germline V gene are DFQATT and SNEGSKA (reference sequence). The CDR3 region is CSARLGTTPTDTQYF. The CDR3 DNA follows: TGCAGTGCTAGATTAGGGACTACTCCCACAGATACGCAGTATTTT.